In this sample, the clone carrying this T cell receptor (beta chain) turned up many times. The antigen is undetermined. Germline V gives CDR1 KGHSH, CDR2 LQKENI. The CDR3 is made up of 16 amino acids. V was pared by 0 bases and J by 0 bases, with 12 bases between. These data originate in a study of T cells after posttransplantation cyclophosphamide. Assay: immunoSEQ multiplex PCR; the TCRdb copy retains only in-frame clones and omits some. Found here are under 45,000 clones, no singletons; the ten largest cover approximately 4.9%. General study findings and limits: Blood and skin or GI T cell repertoires showed limited TRB overlap.

The rearrangement links TRBV18 to TRBJ2-7; D not resolved. The specimen was PBMCs. The TCR sequence derives from a woman aged 45-65 years in good health and a related stem cell transplant donor. CDR3 residues: CASSPPYQRNSYEQYF. The CDR3 DNA follows: TGTGCCAGCTCACCACCATACCAGCGAAACTCCTACGAGCAGTACTTC.